This T cell receptor beta chain was obtained from a study of response to subunit inactivated influenza vaccine. MiXCR was run by TCRdb on the RT-PCR reads, yielding one entry per CDR3 protein. The sample lists just under 250,000 distinct CDR3 sequences, roughly an eighth occurring once. Germline values: CDR1 SGHTA, CDR2 FQGNSA. This CDR3 is 12 amino acids long. In this sample, this clonotype turned up many times. What it binds is unknown. Study-wide results and caveats: T cells newly recruited by each seasonal influenza vaccination are few, the authors suggested.

The J gene is TRBJ2-7, the V gene TRBV7-2; tentatively, D is TRBD1 or TRBD2 (5 bases each). The TCR comes from a man aged 50 or older who received an inactivated influenza vaccine. The sequences come from non-naive T cells sorted from PBMCs, collected less than 15 days before vaccination. The CDR3 region is CASRRGRYEQYF. CDR3 coding DNA: TGTGCGAGTCGCCGGGGACGGTACGAGCAGTACTTC.